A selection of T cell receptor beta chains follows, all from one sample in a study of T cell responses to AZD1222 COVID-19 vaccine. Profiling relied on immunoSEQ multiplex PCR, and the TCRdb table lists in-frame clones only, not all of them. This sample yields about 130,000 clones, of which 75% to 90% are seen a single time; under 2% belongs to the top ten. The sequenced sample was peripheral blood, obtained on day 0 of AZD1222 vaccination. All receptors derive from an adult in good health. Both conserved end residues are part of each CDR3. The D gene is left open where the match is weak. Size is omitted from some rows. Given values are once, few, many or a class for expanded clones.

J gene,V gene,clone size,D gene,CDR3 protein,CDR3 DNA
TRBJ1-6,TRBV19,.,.,CASKSGAPLHF,TGTGCCAGTAAATCGGGGGCACCCCTCCACTTT
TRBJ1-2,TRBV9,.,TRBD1,CASSVASLGTGAGGYTF,TGTGCCAGCAGCGTAGCCTCCCTTGGTACAGGGGCCGGTGGCTACACCTTC
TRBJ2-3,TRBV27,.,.,CASTMPGGTDTQYF,TGTGCCAGCACCATGCCGGGGGGCACAGATACGCAGTATTTT
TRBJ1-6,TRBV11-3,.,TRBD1,CASSLGTGPLHF,TGTGCCAGCAGCTTAGGGACAGGACCCCTCCACTTT
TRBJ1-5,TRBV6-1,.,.,CASSEGGSLSNQPQHF,TGTGCCAGCAGTGAAGGGGGCAGCCTAAGCAATCAGCCCCAGCATTTT
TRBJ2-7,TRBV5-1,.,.,CASSLGTYEQYF,TGCGCCAGCAGCTTGGGGACTTACGAGCAGTACTTC
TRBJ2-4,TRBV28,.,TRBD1,CASTGQGADIQYF,TGTGCCAGCACGGGACAGGGGGCAGACATTCAGTACTTC
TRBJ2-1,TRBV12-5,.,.,CASVRSGADYNEQFF,TGTGCTAGTGTCCGGTCGGGGGCCGATTACAATGAGCAGTTCTTC
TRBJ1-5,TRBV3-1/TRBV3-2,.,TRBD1,CASSQDFGTESFSNQPQHF,TGTGCCAGCAGCCAAGATTTTGGGACAGAGAGTTTTAGCAATCAGCCCCAGCATTTT
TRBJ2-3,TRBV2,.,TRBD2,CASSEEREYVTQYF,TGTGCCAGCAGTGAGGAGCGGGAGTATGTTACGCAGTATTTT
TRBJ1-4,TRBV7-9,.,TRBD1,CASTPGQGRTNEKLFF,TGTGCCAGCACCCCGGGACAGGGTCGTACTAATGAAAAACTGTTTTTT
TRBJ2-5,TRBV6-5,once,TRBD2,CASRWTSGSVETQYF,TGTGCCAGCAGGTGGACTAGCGGGAGTGTGGAGACCCAGTACTTC
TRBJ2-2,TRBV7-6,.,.,CASSLLWGPDGELFF,TGTGCCAGCAGCTTATTATGGGGGCCGGACGGGGAGCTGTTTTTT
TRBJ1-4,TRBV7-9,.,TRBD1,CASSLAAGGREKLFF,TGTGCCAGCAGCTTAGCGGCAGGGGGCCGTGAAAAACTGTTTTTT
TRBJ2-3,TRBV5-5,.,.,CASSSRSISTDTQYF,TGTGCCAGCAGCAGCAGGAGTATCAGCACAGATACGCAGTATTTT
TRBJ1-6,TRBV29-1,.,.,CSVGEGDSNSPLHF,TGCAGCGTCGGTGAGGGGGATTCGAATTCACCCCTCCACTTT
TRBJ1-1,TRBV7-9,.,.,CASSLVVGFTEAFF,TGTGCCAGCAGCTTAGTGGTGGGCTTCACTGAAGCTTTCTTT
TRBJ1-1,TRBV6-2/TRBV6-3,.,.,CASSPREMNTEAFF,TGTGCCAGCAGTCCCCGGGAAATGAACACTGAAGCTTTCTTT
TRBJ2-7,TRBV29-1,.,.,CSVSGWDYEQYF,TGCAGCGTTTCCGGATGGGACTACGAGCAGTACTTC
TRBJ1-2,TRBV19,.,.,CASRTLQGFGYTF,TGTGCCAGTAGAACTCTCCAGGGGTTCGGCTACACCTTC
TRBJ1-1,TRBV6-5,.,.,CASSRGGVPEAFF,TGTGCCAGCAGCCGGGGGGGGGTCCCTGAAGCTTTCTTT
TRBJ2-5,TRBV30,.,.,CAWNSRQETQYF,TGTGCCTGGAACAGTCGCCAAGAGACCCAGTACTTC
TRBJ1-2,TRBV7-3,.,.,CASSLTGPASGVGYTF,TGTGCCAGCAGCTTAACGGGGCCAGCCTCGGGAGTGGGCTACACCTTC